This T cell receptor (beta chain) stems from a study of blood T cell repertoires in COVID-19. Study-wide context: Samples came from the United States, Italy and Spain, spanning acute and convalescent COVID-19. Sources were T cells, B-cell-depleted T cells, or PBMCs; the material itself was cDNA or gDNA.

Authors' data handling: It was from reference gene primer amplification that nucleated cell counts were estimated. Here immunoSEQ multiplex PCR was the method, and the copy in TCRdb shows in-frame clones only, minus some. The D gene and trimming were derived from the DNA, and the V and J assignments and clone size from that table. Of about 150,000 clones in the sample, about three quarters were seen once. The CDR3 sequence is 13 residues long. CDR1 and CDR2 from the germline V gene are KGHSH and LQKENI. Trimming cost V 3 bases and J 7 bases, with 12 bases left between them. In its sample, this clone was seen many times.

This clonotype was sampled from an elderly man with acute or convalescent COVID-19. This chain joins TRBV18 and TRBJ1-1; a weak D match, TRBD1 (5 bases). Sequenced material: peripheral blood. The CDR3 spells CASSPGPGGEAFF. CDR3 nucleotide sequence: TGTGCCAGCTCACCGGGGCCGGGCGGTGAAGCTTTCTTT.